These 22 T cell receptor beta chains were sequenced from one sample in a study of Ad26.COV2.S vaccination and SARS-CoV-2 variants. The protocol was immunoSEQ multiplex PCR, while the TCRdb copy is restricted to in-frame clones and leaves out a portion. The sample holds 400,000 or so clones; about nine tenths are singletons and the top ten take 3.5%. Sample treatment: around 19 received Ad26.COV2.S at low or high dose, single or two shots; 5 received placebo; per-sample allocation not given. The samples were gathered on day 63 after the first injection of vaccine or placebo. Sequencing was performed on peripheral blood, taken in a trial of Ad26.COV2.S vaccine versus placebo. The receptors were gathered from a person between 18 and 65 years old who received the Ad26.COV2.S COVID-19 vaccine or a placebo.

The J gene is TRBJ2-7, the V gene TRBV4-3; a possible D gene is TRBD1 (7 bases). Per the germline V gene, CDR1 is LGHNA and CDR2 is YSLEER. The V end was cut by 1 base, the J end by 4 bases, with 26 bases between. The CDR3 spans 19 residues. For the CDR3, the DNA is TGCGCCAGCAGCCAAGGAGGGGTAGGGTCGGAGGGGGCCGTTTACGAGCAGTACTTC. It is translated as CASSQGGVGSEGAVYEQYF.

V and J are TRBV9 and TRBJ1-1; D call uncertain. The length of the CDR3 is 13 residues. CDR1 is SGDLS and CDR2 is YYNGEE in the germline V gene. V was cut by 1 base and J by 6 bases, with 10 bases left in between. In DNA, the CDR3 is TGTGCCAGCAGCGTATGGTCCGGGGCTGAAGCTTTCTTT. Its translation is CASSVWSGAEAFF. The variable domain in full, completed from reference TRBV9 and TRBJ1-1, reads DSGVTQTPKHLITATGQRVTLRCSPRSGDLSVYWYQQSLDQGLQFLIQYYNGEERAKGNILERFSAQQFPDLHSELNLSSLELGDSALYFCASSVWSGAEAFFGQGTRLTVV.

CDR3 nucleotides: TGTGCCAGCAGCTTGGTCACGGGACTCACTTATGGCTACACCTTC. This sequence encodes CASSLVTGLTYGYTF. V is TRBV5-6 and J is TRBJ1-2; D is perhaps TRBD1 (5 bases). Germline V gene lookup returns CDR1 SGHDT and CDR2 YYEEEE. Trimming took off 0 bases at V and 5 bases at J, with 14 bases between the two ends. The CDR3 consists of 15 residues.

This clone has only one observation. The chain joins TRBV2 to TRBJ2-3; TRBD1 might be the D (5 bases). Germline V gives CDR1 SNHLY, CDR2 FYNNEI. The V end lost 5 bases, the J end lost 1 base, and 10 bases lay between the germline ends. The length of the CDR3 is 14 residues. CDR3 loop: CASSSTGGTDTQYF. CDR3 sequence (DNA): TGTGCCAGCAGTTCTACAGGAGGCACAGATACGCAGTATTTT.

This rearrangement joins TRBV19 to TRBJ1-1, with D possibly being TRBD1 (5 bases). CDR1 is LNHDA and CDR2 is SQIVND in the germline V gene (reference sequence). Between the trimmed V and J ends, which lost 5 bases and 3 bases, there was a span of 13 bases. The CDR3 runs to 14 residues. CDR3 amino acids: CASSPGTAYTEAFF. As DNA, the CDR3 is TGTGCCAGTAGTCCTGGGACGGCCTACACTGAAGCTTTCTTT.

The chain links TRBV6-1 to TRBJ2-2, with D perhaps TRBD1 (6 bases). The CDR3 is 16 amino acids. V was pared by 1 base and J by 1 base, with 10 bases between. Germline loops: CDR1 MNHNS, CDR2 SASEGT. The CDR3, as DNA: TGTGCCAGCAGTGAAGATATGGGACAGAACACCGGGGAGCTGTTTTTT. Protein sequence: CASSEDMGQNTGELFF.

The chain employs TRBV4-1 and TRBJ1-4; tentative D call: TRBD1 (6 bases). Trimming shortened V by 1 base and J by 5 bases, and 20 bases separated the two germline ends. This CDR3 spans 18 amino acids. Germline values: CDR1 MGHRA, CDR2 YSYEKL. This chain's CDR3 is CASSQGGQRILKNEKLFF. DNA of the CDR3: TGCGCCAGCAGCCAAGGAGGACAGCGGATTCTAAAGAATGAAAAACTGTTTTTT.

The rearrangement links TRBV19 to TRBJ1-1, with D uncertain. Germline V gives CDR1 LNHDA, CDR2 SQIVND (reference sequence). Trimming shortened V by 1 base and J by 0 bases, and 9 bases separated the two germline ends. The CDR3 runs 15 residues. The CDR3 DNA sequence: TGTGCCAGTAGTATAGTCTACAGTTTGAACACTGAAGCTTTCTTT. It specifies CASSIVYSLNTEAFF. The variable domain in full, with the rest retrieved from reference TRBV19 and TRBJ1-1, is DGGITQSPKYLFRKEGQNVTLSCEQNLNHDAMYWYRQDPGQGLRLIYYSQIVNDFQKGDIAEGYSVSREKKESFPLTVTSAQKNPTAFYLCASSIVYSLNTEAFFGQGTRLTVV.

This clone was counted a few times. The CDR3 sequence is CASSAWQRAYEQYF. As DNA, the CDR3 is TGTGCCAGCAGTGCTTGGCAGCGCGCCTACGAGCAGTACTTC. The chain uses TRBV6-4 and TRBJ2-7; D is unclear. This CDR3 spans 14 amino acids. Germline V gene data show CDR1 as MRHNA and CDR2 as SNTAGT. Trimming pared 4 bases from V and 2 bases from J, leaving 12 bases between.

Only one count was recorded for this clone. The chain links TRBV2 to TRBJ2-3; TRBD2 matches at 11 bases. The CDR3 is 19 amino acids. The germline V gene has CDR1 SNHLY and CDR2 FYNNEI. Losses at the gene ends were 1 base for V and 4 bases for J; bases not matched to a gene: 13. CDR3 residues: CASSEVIAGGPIFPDTQYF. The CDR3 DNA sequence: TGTGCCAGCAGTGAAGTGATAGCGGGGGGGCCCATTTTCCCAGATACGCAGTATTTT.

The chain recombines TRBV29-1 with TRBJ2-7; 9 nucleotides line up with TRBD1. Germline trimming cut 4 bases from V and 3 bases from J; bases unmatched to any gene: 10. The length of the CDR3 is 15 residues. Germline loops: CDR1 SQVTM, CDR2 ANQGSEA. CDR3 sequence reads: CSVGGAPGQGYEQYF. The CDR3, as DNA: TGCAGCGTTGGAGGGGCCCCGGGACAGGGCTACGAGCAGTACTTC.

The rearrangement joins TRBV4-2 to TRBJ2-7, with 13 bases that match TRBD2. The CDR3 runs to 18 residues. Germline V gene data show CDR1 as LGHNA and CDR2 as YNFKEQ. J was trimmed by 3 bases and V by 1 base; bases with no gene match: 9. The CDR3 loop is CASSQATSGGLGDYEQYF. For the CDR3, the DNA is TGTGCCAGCAGCCAAGCGACTAGCGGGGGGCTAGGGGACTACGAGCAGTACTTC.

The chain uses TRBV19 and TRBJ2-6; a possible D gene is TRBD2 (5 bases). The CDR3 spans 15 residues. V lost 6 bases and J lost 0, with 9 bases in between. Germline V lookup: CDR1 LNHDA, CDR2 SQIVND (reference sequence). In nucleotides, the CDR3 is TGTGCCAGTAGAAGGACTGCCTCTGGGGCCAACGTCCTGACTTTC. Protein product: CASRRTASGANVLTF.

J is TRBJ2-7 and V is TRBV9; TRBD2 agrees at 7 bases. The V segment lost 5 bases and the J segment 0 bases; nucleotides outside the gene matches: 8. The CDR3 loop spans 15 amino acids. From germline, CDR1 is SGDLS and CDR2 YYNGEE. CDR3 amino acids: CASSLAAAPSYEQYF. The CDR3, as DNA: TGTGCCAGCAGTCTAGCGGCAGCCCCCTCCTACGAGCAGTACTTC.

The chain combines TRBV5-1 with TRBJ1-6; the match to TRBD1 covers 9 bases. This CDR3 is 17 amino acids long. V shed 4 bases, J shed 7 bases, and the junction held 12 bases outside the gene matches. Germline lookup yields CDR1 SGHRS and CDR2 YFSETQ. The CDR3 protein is CASSPGWDRAWNSPLHF. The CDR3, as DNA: TGCGCCAGCAGCCCCGGGTGGGACAGGGCCTGGAATTCACCCCTCCACTTT. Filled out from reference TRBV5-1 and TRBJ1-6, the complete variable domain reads KAGVTQTPRYLIKTRGQQVTLSCSPISGHRSVSWYQQTPGQGLQFLFEYFSETQRNKGNFPGRFSGRQFSNSRSEMNVSTLELGDSALYLCASSPGWDRAWNSPLHFGNGTRLTVT.

The CDR3 DNA is TGCGCCAGCGGGTGGGGCGGGGAGCTGTTTTTT. This gives the protein CASGWGGELFF. The chain joins TRBV4-1 to TRBJ2-2; no firm D call. Trimming removed 8 bases at V and 7 bases at J, with 8 bases between. CDR3 size: 11 residues. The germline CDR1 and CDR2 sequences are MGHRA and YSYEKL.

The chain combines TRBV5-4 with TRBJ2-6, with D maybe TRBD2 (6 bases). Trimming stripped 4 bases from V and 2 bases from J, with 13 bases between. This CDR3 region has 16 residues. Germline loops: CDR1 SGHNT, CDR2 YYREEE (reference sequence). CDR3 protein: CASSPTTGAGANVLTF. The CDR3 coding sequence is TGTGCCAGCAGCCCGACGACGGGGGCTGGGGCCAACGTCCTGACTTTC.

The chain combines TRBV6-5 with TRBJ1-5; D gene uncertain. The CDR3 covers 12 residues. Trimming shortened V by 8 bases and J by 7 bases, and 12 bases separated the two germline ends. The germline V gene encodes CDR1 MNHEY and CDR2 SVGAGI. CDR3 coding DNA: TGTGCCAGCGGGTATTTTCGGCAGCCCCAGCATTTT. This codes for CASGYFRQPQHF.

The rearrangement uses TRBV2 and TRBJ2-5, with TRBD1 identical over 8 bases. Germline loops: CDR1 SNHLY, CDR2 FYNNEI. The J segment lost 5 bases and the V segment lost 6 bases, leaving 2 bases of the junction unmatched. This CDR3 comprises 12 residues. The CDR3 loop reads CASSRQGETQYF. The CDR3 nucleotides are TGTGCCAGCAGCAGACAGGGGGAGACCCAGTACTTC.

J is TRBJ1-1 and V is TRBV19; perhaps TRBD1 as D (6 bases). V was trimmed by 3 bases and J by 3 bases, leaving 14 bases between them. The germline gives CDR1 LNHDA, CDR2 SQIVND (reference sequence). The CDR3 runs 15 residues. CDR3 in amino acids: CASSMRSRGDTEAFF. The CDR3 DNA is TGTGCCAGTAGTATGCGGAGCAGGGGCGACACTGAAGCTTTCTTT.

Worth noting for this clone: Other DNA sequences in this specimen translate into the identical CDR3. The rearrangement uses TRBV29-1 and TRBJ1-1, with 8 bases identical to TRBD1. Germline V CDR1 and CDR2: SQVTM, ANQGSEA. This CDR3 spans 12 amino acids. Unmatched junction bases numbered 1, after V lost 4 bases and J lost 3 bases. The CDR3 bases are TGCAGCGTTGGACAGGGGTACACTGAAGCTTTCTTT. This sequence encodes CSVGQGYTEAFF.

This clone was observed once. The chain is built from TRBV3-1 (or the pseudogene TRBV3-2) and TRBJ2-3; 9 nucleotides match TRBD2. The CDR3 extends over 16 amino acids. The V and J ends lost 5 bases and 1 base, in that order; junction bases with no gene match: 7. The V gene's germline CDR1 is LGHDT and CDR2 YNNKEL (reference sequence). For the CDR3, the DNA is TGTGCCAGCAGCGCGGGACTAGCTGGCCGCACAGATACGCAGTATTTT. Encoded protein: CASSAGLAGRTDTQYF.